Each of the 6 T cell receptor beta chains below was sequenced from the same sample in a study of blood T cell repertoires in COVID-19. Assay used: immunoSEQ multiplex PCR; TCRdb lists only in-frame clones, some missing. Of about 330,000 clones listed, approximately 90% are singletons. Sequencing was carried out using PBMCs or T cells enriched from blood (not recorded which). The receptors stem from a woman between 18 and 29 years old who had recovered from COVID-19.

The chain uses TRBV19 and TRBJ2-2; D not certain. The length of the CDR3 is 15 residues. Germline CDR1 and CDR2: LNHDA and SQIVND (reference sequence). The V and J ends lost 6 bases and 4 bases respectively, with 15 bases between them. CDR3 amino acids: CASSLLWSSTGELFF. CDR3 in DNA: TGTGCCAGTAGCCTACTCTGGAGTAGCACCGGGGAGCTGTTTTTT.

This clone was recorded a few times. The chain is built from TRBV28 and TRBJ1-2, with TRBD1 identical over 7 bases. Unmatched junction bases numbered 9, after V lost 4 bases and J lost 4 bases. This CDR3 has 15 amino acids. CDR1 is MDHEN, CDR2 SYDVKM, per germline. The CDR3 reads CASSSGTAEFYGYTF. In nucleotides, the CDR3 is TGTGCCAGCAGTTCCGGGACAGCCGAGTTCTATGGCTACACCTTC.

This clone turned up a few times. The CDR3 nucleotides read TGTGCCAGCAGCCAGGGACTAGCGGGTACCTACGAGCAGTACTTC. Its translation: CASSQGLAGTYEQYF. This chain links TRBV7-9 with TRBJ2-7, with 12 bases fitting TRBD2. The V segment lost 5 bases and the J segment 2 bases; nucleotides outside the gene matches: 4. The CDR3 loop spans 15 amino acids. Germline CDR1 is SEHNR and CDR2 is FQNEAQ (reference sequence).

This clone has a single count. The CDR3 reads CASSPNRADTQYF. In DNA, the CDR3 is TGTGCCAGCAGCCCCAACAGGGCAGATACGCAGTATTTT. The V call is TRBV3-1 (or the pseudogene TRBV3-2), the J call TRBJ2-3, with D tentatively TRBD1 (6 bases). The CDR3 loop spans 13 amino acids. The germline gives CDR1 LGHDT, CDR2 YNNKEL (reference sequence). Trimming shortened V by 4 bases and J by 4 bases, and 9 bases separated the two germline ends.

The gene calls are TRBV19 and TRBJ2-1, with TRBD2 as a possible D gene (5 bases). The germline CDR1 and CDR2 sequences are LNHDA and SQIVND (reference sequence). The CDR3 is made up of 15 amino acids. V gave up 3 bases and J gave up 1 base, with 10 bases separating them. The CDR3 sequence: CASSIEGASYNEQFF. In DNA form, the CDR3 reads TGTGCCAGTAGTATCGAGGGAGCGTCCTACAATGAGCAGTTCTTC.

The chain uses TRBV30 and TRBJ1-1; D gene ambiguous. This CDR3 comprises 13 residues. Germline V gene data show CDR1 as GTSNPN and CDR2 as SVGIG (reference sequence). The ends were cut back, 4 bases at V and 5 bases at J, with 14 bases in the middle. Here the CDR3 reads CAWTSQGETEAFF. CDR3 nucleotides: TGTGCCTGGACATCCCAAGGAGAAACTGAAGCTTTCTTT.